Listed here are 14 T cell receptor beta chains from one sample, sequenced in a study of cytomegalovirus exposure and HLA in healthy donors. PCR involved 60 Vbeta and 13 Jbeta primers. Some clones are missing from TCRdb's copy, which holds only in-frame ones; the method was immunoSEQ multiplex PCR. The sample shows some 52,000 clones, around 70% of them seen only once. The source material was PBMCs. These receptors originate from a woman aged 45-60 years in good health and CMV-seronegative.

The rearrangement joins TRBV7-2 to TRBJ2-1; D is uncertain. Trimming left V 1 base short and J 3 bases short, with 7 bases between. CDR1 and CDR2 from the germline V gene are SGHTA and FQGNSA. This CDR3 is 14 amino acids long. The CDR3, as DNA: TGTGCCAGCAGCTTAGAATTGAGCTACAATGAGCAGTTCTTC. Protein product: CASSLELSYNEQFF. Complete variable domain (other parts from reference TRBV7-2 and TRBJ2-1): GAGVSQSPSNKVTEKGKDVELRCDPISGHTALYWYRQSLGQGLEFLIYFQGNSAPDKSGLPSDRFSAERTGGSVSTLTIQRTQQEDSAVYLCASSLELSYNEQFFGPGTRLTVL.

This clone was found once. V is TRBV7-9 and J is TRBJ2-1, with a weak D call TRBD1 (6 bases). Germline CDR1 is SEHNR and CDR2 is FQNEAQ (reference sequence). CDR3 length equals 14 residues. V lost 5 bases to trimming and J lost 6 bases, with 14 bases between them. DNA of the CDR3: TGTGCCAGCAGCCCCACTACAGGGTTCAATGAGCAGTTCTTC. It translates to CASSPTTGFNEQFF.

The chain couples TRBV9 to TRBJ2-3; 11 positions match TRBD1. The CDR3 totals 15 residues. CDR1 is SGDLS and CDR2 is YYNGEE in the germline V gene. V gave up 2 bases and J gave up 3 bases; unmatched junction bases: 2. The CDR3 protein is CASSVGQGGTDTQYF. The CDR3 DNA sequence: TGTGCCAGCAGCGTGGGACAGGGGGGGACAGATACGCAGTATTTT.

The rearrangement uses TRBV5-8 and TRBJ1-5, with no clear D. CDR1 is SGHTS, CDR2 YDEGEE, per germline. The V and J ends lost 2 bases and 7 bases respectively, with 7 bases between them. The CDR3 length is 12 residues. The CDR3 spells CASSFSRQPQHF. Written as DNA, the CDR3 is TGTGCCAGCAGCTTCTCCAGGCAGCCCCAGCATTTT.

The chain links TRBV5-1 to TRBJ2-5, with 9 bases identical to TRBD1. CDR1 is SGHRS and CDR2 is YFSETQ in the germline V gene. This CDR3 is 14 amino acids long. Unmatched junction bases numbered 8, after V lost 5 bases and J lost 6 bases. The CDR3 sequence: CASRSGTGLKTQYF. The CDR3 nucleotides are TGCGCCAGCAGGTCCGGGACAGGGCTGAAGACCCAGTACTTC.

This clone has a single count. The genes are TRBV10-3 and TRBJ2-3; 9 bases line up with TRBD2. V trimming: 1 base; J trimming: 0 bases; junction bases outside the gene matches: 8. This CDR3 has 18 amino acids. From germline, CDR1 is ENHRY and CDR2 SYGVKD. CDR3: CAISELAASGTSTDTQYF. The CDR3 DNA reads as TGTGCCATCAGTGAGTTGGCCGCTAGCGGGACTAGCACAGATACGCAGTATTTT.

This clone was seen once. This rearrangement joins TRBV30 to TRBJ1-1; D is unresolved. The CDR3 loop spans 14 amino acids. Trimming pared 0 bases from V and 9 bases from J, leaving 17 bases between. Germline CDR1 is GTSNPN and CDR2 is SVGIG (reference sequence). CDR3 coding DNA: TGTGCCTGGAGTGTACCCCCTCAGTCCAGAAAAGCTTTCTTT. Its translation is CAWSVPPQSRKAFF.

The rearrangement uses TRBV28 and TRBJ2-3; a possible D gene is TRBD2 (7 bases). Germline-derived CDR1 and CDR2 are MDHEN and SYDVKM. The germline V and J ends were trimmed by 4 bases and 3 bases, with 17 bases remaining between them. The CDR3 loop spans 16 amino acids. CDR3 protein: CASSSPGGALTDTQYF. The CDR3 DNA sequence: TGTGCCAGCAGTTCCCCTGGGGGGGCCCTAACAGATACGCAGTATTTT.

This clone was observed a single time. The chain carries TRBV5-1 and TRBJ2-3, with 7 bases aligning to TRBD2. With V trimmed by 2 bases and J by 5 bases, 5 bases remained unmatched. CDR1 and CDR2 (germline): SGHRS, YFSETQ. The CDR3 totals 14 residues. The chain's CDR3 is CASSFSLAGDTQYF. For the CDR3, the DNA is TGCGCCAGCAGCTTTAGTTTAGCGGGAGATACGCAGTATTTT.

The CDR3 DNA sequence: TGTGCCTGGAGTTCCTTGGGACAGTCCTCCTACGAGCAGTACTTC. Its protein is CAWSSLGQSSYEQYF. The chain is built from TRBV30 and TRBJ2-7; 7 nucleotides agree with TRBD1. The germline CDR1 and CDR2 sequences are GTSNPN and SVGIG (reference sequence). The CDR3 spans 15 residues. Losses at the gene ends were 2 bases for V and 0 bases for J; bases not matched to a gene: 7.

A note on this clone: A read error may account for a junction end that differs from germline. Additional DNA sequences in this sample encode the identical CDR3. This chain uses TRBV4-2 with TRBJ1-1, with D perhaps matching TRBD1 (6 bases). The CDR3 extends over 17 amino acids. CDR1 is LGHNA and CDR2 is YNFKEQ in the germline V gene. CDR3 protein: CASSSLGAGGVNTEAFF. The CDR3 DNA is TGTGCCAGCAGCTCCTTGGGGGCGGGGGGCGTTAACACTGAGGCTTTCTTT.

The rearrangement joins TRBV28 to TRBJ2-4; tentatively, D is TRBD1 (6 bases). From germline, CDR1 is MDHEN and CDR2 SYDVKM. The CDR3 is made up of 16 amino acids. V was cut by 3 bases and J by 0 bases, with 12 bases left in between. CDR3 amino acids: CASSFVQTGAKNIQYF. Written as DNA, the CDR3 is TGTGCCAGCAGTTTCGTTCAGACAGGAGCCAAAAACATTCAGTACTTC. The entire variable domain, with the rest obtained from reference TRBV28 and TRBJ2-4, is as follows: DVKVTQSSRYLVKRTGEKVFLECVQDMDHENMFWYRQDPGLGLRLIYFSYDVKMKEKGDIPEGYSVSREKKERFSLILESASTNQTSMYLCASSFVQTGAKNIQYFGAGTRLSVL.

This clone was seen a single time. The chain couples TRBV19 to TRBJ1-5; weak D call: TRBD1 (5 bases). This CDR3 comprises 13 residues. V dropped 7 bases and J dropped 4 bases, with 11 bases sitting between them. Germline loops: CDR1 LNHDA, CDR2 SQIVND (reference sequence). This chain's CDR3 is CASKLRVNQPQHF. The CDR3 nucleotides read TGTGCCAGTAAGCTCAGGGTGAATCAGCCCCAGCATTTT.

The rearrangement links TRBV30 to TRBJ1-2, with D unclear. CDR1 and CDR2 (germline): GTSNPN, SVGIG (reference sequence). Trimming cost V 7 bases and J 9 bases, with 15 bases left between them. This CDR3 has 11 residues. The DNA of the CDR3 is TGTGCCTTTGAGTCCAAAGAAAGCTACACCTTC. It codes for CAFESKESYTF.